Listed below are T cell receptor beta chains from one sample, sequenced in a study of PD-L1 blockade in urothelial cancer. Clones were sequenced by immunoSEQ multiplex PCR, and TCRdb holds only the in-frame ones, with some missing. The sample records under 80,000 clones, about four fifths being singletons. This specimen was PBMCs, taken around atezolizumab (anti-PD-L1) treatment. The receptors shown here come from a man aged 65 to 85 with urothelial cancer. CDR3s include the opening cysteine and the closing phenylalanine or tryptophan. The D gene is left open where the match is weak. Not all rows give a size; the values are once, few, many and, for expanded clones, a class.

TGTGCCAGCTCTCCGGACAGGAATCAGCCCCAGCATTTT	CASSPDRNQPQHF	TRBD1	TRBV18	TRBJ1-5	few
TGCGCCAGCAGCTTGGCCCTCCGAGAGACCCAGTACTTC	CASSLALRETQYF	.	TRBV5-1	TRBJ2-5	.
TGTGCCAGTAGTAAGGACACCCTGATCCCACCCCTCCACTTT	CASSKDTLIPPLHF	.	TRBV19	TRBJ1-6	.
TGCAGTGCTAGCCTCGACAGGACACTGTTTTTT	CSASLDRTLFF	.	TRBV20-1	TRBJ1-4	.
TGTGCCAGCAGCTCCACAGGGATTCCCTACGAGCAGTACTTC	CASSSTGIPYEQYF	.	TRBV11-3	TRBJ2-7	.
TGTGCCAGCAGCTTTGAGCGGGAGGCAGATACGCAGTATTTT	CASSFEREADTQYF	TRBD2	TRBV7-3	TRBJ2-3	once
TGTGCCAGCAGCCAAGATGGAAACGGGGGGCCAATCGCGCAGTATTTT	CASSQDGNGGPIAQYF	.	TRBV4-2	TRBJ2-3	.
TGCGCCAGCAGCCCGGGACAGGATAATTCACCCCTCCACTTT	CASSPGQDNSPLHF	TRBD1	TRBV5-1	TRBJ1-6	few
TGCGCCAGCAGCCCTTTACTAGCGGGAGAGGGTCATGAGCAGTTCTTC	CASSPLLAGEGHEQFF	TRBD2	TRBV4-3	TRBJ2-1	.
TGTGCCAGCTCACCAGGGGCTAGCGGGATTTACGAGCAGTACTTC	CASSPGASGIYEQYF	TRBD2	TRBV18	TRBJ2-7	once
TGTGCCAGCAGCCTGGGACTAGGAGAGACCCAGTACTTC	CASSLGLGETQYF	TRBD2	TRBV7-2	TRBJ2-5	.
TGTGCCAGCAGCCTAAAGGAGACAGGGAACACTGAAGCTTTCTTT	CASSLKETGNTEAFF	.	TRBV7-2	TRBJ1-1	.
TGTGCCAGCAGCTCGGACTCTAACACCGGGGAGCTGTTTTTT	CASSSDSNTGELFF	.	TRBV7-6	TRBJ2-2	few
TGTGCCAGCAGAGGAGCGGGAGGGCCGATCAGTGAGCAGTTCTTC	CASRGAGGPISEQFF	TRBD2	TRBV6-6	TRBJ2-1	.
TGTGCCAGCAGATCCGCCCTGCCTAAGCCCCAGCATTTT	CASRSALPKPQHF	.	TRBV6-5	TRBJ1-5	once
TGTGCCAGTAGTAGGGGACAGGGGAACAATCAGCCCCAGCATTTT	CASSRGQGNNQPQHF	TRBD1	TRBV19	TRBJ1-5	.
TGTGCCAGCAGCTTAAGGGGATTAGACACCGGGGAGCTGTTTTTT	CASSLRGLDTGELFF	.	TRBV11-2	TRBJ2-2	.
TGTGCCAGCAGTGAAGAAGGGGGCACTGAAGCTTTCTTT	CASSEEGGTEAFF	.	TRBV2	TRBJ1-1	few
TGTGCCAGCAGCTTGAGTGGGACTAGCGAGGTTACAGATACGCAGTATTTT	CASSLSGTSEVTDTQYF	TRBD2	TRBV5-6	TRBJ2-3	.
TGCGCCAGCAGCCAACTGCATTCTAAGGGGGAGCAGTACTTC	CASSQLHSKGEQYF	.	TRBV4-3	TRBJ2-7	.
TGCGCCAGCAGCCAAGAAACCGGTAGCGGGAGCCGGAATGAGCAGTTCTTC	CASSQETGSGSRNEQFF	TRBD2	TRBV4-3	TRBJ2-1	.
TGTGCCAGCAGCCGGGCGGCGGGGGACACGCAGTATTTT	CASSRAAGDTQYF	TRBD2	TRBV5-6	TRBJ2-3	.
TGCGCCAGCAGCTTGACGACAGATTTTTACGAGCAGTACTTC	CASSLTTDFYEQYF	.	TRBV5-1	TRBJ2-7	.
TGTGCCAGCTCATCGACAGGGGTTGACAATCAGCCCCAGCATTTT	CASSSTGVDNQPQHF	TRBD1	TRBV18	TRBJ1-5	.
TGTGCCAGCAGCTTGGATTTAGCCACCGGGGAGCTGTTTTTT	CASSLDLATGELFF	.	TRBV5-6	TRBJ2-2	.
TGTGCCAGCAGCTCGGGACTAGTAGCCGGGGAGCTGTTTTTT	CASSSGLVAGELFF	TRBD2	TRBV5-6	TRBJ2-2	.
TGTGCCAGCAGCCCAAGGGGGGACAGTGAAGCTTTCTTT	CASSPRGDSEAFF	TRBD1	TRBV6-1	TRBJ1-1	.
TGTGCCAGCAGTCCTGAGGGCAGTCGCTCCTACAATGAGCAGTTCTTC	CASSPEGSRSYNEQFF	.	TRBV27	TRBJ2-1	.
TGTGCCAGCAGCTACGACAGGGCCTATGGCTACACCTTC	CASSYDRAYGYTF	TRBD1	TRBV7-3	TRBJ1-2	.
TGTGCCAGCAGAACGACTAGCGGTACCTACGAGCAGTACTTC	CASRTTSGTYEQYF	TRBD2	TRBV27	TRBJ2-7	.
TGCGCCAGCAGCTTGCAACAGGGAAGTGACGAGCAGTACTTC	CASSLQQGSDEQYF	.	TRBV5-1	TRBJ2-7	.
TGTGCCAGCAGCTTATGGGGGCCCAATTCACCCCTCCACTTT	CASSLWGPNSPLHF	.	TRBV7-2	TRBJ1-6	.
TGCGCCAGCAGTGACAGTTCAACAGATACGCAGTATTTT	CASSDSSTDTQYF	.	TRBV10-1	TRBJ2-3	.
TGTGCCAGCAGCGCATTGGGACTGCCCGACAATGAGCAGTTCTTC	CASSALGLPDNEQFF	.	TRBV9	TRBJ2-1	.
TGCGCCAGCAGCTTGGTGTCCCAAAACACTGAAGCTTTCTTT	CASSLVSQNTEAFF	.	TRBV5-1	TRBJ1-1	few
TGTGCCATCAGTGAGATGCAGGGAGGAGTAACCGGGGAGCTGTTTTTT	CAISEMQGGVTGELFF	.	TRBV10-3	TRBJ2-2	.
TGTGCCAGTAGTATCTATCTCCTAGCGGGAGCCGGGGAGCTGTTTTTT	CASSIYLLAGAGELFF	TRBD2	TRBV19	TRBJ2-2	few
TGTGCCATCAGCTGGGACAGGGAGAACACTGAAGCTTTCTTT	CAISWDRENTEAFF	TRBD1	TRBV10-3	TRBJ1-1	.
TGTGCCAGCAGCTTGAGCGGGGGGCCCGGAGATACGCAGTATTTT	CASSLSGGPGDTQYF	TRBD2	TRBV7-2	TRBJ2-3	.
TGTGCCAGCAGCTTAAGTTCTAGCGGAGGCTACAATGAGCAGTTCTTC	CASSLSSSGGYNEQFF	TRBD2	TRBV7-2	TRBJ2-1	.
TGTGCCAGCAATTTCAGGGAACAGCCCCAGCATTTT	CASNFREQPQHF	.	TRBV2	TRBJ1-5	.